Ten or more counts support the clone carrying this T cell receptor (beta chain). Antigen: not known. The entry originates in a study of CD8 T cells in ankylosing spondylitis. V gave up 0 bases and J gave up 2 bases, with 4 bases separating them. Germline V CDR1 and CDR2: MNHNY, SVGAGI (reference sequence). The CDR3 extends over 13 amino acids. Study findings and constraints: It appeared that ankylosing spondylitis blood was characterized by a TCR beta motif of roughly 8 highly homologous variants. Past studies reported some motif variants in reactive arthritis synovial fluid and blood. The authors found the disease-linked clones to be CD8+ and relatively rare in peripheral blood. Reportedly, matched ankylosing spondylitis synovial fluid was significantly enriched for disease-linked clones.

The TCR beta libraries were generated through quantitative 5'-RACE incorporating molecular barcodes. TCRdb passed the 5' RACE reads through MiXCR, listing each CDR3 protein once. Among some 220,000 distinct CDR3 sequences listed, about 7% were seen once. The TCR was taken from a male donor with ankylosing spondylitis. Material for sequencing was blood, either unsorted or a sorted T cell fraction (not recorded which). The V gene is TRBV6-6, the J gene TRBJ2-5; D call uncertain. The CDR3 here is CASSYSSQETQYF. The CDR3 region has the DNA TGTGCCAGCAGTTACTCGTCGCAAGAGACCCAGTACTTC.